These 20 T cell receptor beta chains share one sample of origin, sequenced in a study of blood T cells in healthy people across ages. A second 7 to 11 cycle PCR used barcoded and J-beta primers. A single record per CDR3 protein comes from TCRdb applying MiXCR to the 5' RACE reads. Of some 1.5 million distinct CDR3 sequences in the sample, about 30% were seen once. Sequencing used blood. Receptors originate from a woman under 40 in good health.

Note on this clonotype: One base away lies a much larger clone, so this may be a sequencing read error. The chain recombines TRBV2 with TRBJ2-5, with 11 bases that match TRBD2. Trimming at V came to 6 bases and at J to 4 bases, leaving 7 bases not matched to a gene. Germline assignment: CDR1 SNHLY and CDR2 FYNNEI. This CDR3 is built from 15 residues. The CDR3 loop is CASRGGLAGGETQYF. The CDR3 bases are TGTGCCAGCAGAGGCGGGCTAGCGGGGGGAGAGACCCAGTACTTC.

This chain uses TRBV7-6 with TRBJ2-1, with 7 bases identical to TRBD2. CDR3 length: 15 residues. The V and J ends lost 2 bases and 5 bases, in that order; junction bases with no gene match: 6. Per the germline V gene, CDR1 is SGHVS and CDR2 is FNYEAQ. For the CDR3, the DNA is TGTGCCAGCAGCTTAAGGCGGGAGCAAAACAATGAGCAGTTCTTC. Its protein is CASSLRREQNNEQFF. Looking up the rest from reference TRBV7-6 and TRBJ2-1 gives the full variable domain: GAGVSQSPRYKVTKRGQDVALRCDPISGHVSLYWYRQALGQGPEFLTYFNYEAQQDKSGLPNDRFSAERPEGSISTLTIQRTEQRDSAMYRCASSLRREQNNEQFFGPGTRLTVL.

The chain joins TRBV5-1 to TRBJ1-2; D possibly corresponds to TRBD1 (6 bases). Per germline, CDR1 SGHRS and CDR2 YFSETQ. This CDR3 contains 13 residues. The germline V and J ends were trimmed by 1 base and 6 bases, with 10 bases remaining between them. For the CDR3, the DNA is TGCGCCAGCAGCTTGCACAGGGTTGATGGCTACACCTTC. Translation: CASSLHRVDGYTF.

The chain couples TRBV6-6 to TRBJ1-2; tentatively, D is TRBD1 (6 bases). The CDR3 runs to 14 residues. V dropped 5 bases and J dropped 3 bases, with 13 bases sitting between them. CDR1 is MNHNY and CDR2 is SVGAGI in the germline V gene (reference sequence). CDR3 sequence reads: CASSGQPPDYGYTF. The CDR3, as DNA: TGTGCCAGCAGTGGACAGCCACCGGACTATGGCTACACCTTC.

The chain uses TRBV20-1 and TRBJ2-1; 8 nucleotides agree with TRBD2. The germline V gene encodes CDR1 DFQATT and CDR2 SNEGSKA (reference sequence). This CDR3 spans 19 amino acids. V was clipped by 0 bases and J by 0 bases; unmatched bases: 13. CDR3 residues: CSARDHARTSPSSYNEQFF. CDR3 bases: TGCAGTGCTAGAGATCACGCCCGGACTAGCCCGAGCTCCTACAATGAGCAGTTCTTC.

This clonotype was found a few times. Being one base from a much bigger clone, this may be a read error. The conserved closing phenylalanine or tryptophan is absent in this CDR3, likely reflecting a read error. The V and J genes are TRBV29-1 and TRBJ2-5, with D possibly TRBD1 on 5 matching bases. The CDR3 consists of 13 residues. Germline lookup yields CDR1 SQVTM and CDR2 ANQGSEA. V gave up 2 bases and J gave up 5 bases, with 12 bases separating them. The CDR3 region has the DNA TGCAGCGTTGAATCAGGGTCAGGGGAGACCCAGTACTGC. Translating it yields CSVESGSGETQYC.

The chain employs TRBV20-1 and TRBJ2-7, with D uncertain. V lost 8 bases and J 2 bases, leaving 22 bases between the germline ends. This CDR3 spans 15 amino acids. Germline-derived CDR1 and CDR2 are DFQATT and SNEGSKA (reference sequence). The CDR3 reads CSTAGEVGCPYEQYF. As DNA, the CDR3 is TGCAGTACTGCAGGAGAGGTGGGCTGCCCCTACGAGCAGTACTTC.

This clonotype showed up just a few times. This rearrangement joins TRBV19 to TRBJ2-3; D gene ambiguous. This CDR3 is built from 14 residues. V was shortened by 3 bases and J by 1 base, with 8 bases between the two germline ends. Germline V CDR1 and CDR2: LNHDA, SQIVND (reference sequence). In DNA form, the CDR3 reads TGTGCCAGTAGTATCCTAGGCGGCACAGATACGCAGTATTTT. It is translated as CASSILGGTDTQYF.

This clonotype was counted between two and nine times. The rearrangement links TRBV6-1 to TRBJ2-7; TRBD1 matches 9 bases. The CDR3 is 15 residues long. CDR1 and CDR2 (germline): MNHNS, SASEGT. V was clipped by 3 bases and J by 2 bases; unmatched bases: 5. CDR3 in DNA: TGTGCCAGCAGTGATATACAGGGGGCTGCCTACGAGCAGTACTTC. The encoded protein is CASSDIQGAAYEQYF.

The chain links TRBV29-1 to TRBJ2-3, with D perhaps being TRBD1 or TRBD2 (7 bases each). Germline CDR1 is SQVTM and CDR2 is ANQGSEA. The CDR3 consists of 14 residues. Trimming removed 6 bases at V and 2 bases at J, with 15 bases between. CDR3 nucleotides: TGCAGCGTCGAGGCAGGGGGGGTCACAGATACGCAGTATTTT. Its protein is CSVEAGGVTDTQYF.

The chain uses TRBV20-1 and TRBJ2-5; D is undetermined. The CDR3 contains 12 residues. Germline loops: CDR1 DFQATT, CDR2 SNEGSKA (reference sequence). V dropped 1 base and J dropped 2 bases, with 5 bases sitting between them. CDR3 sequence reads: CSARALQETQYF. CDR3 bases: TGCAGTGCTAGAGCACTTCAAGAGACCCAGTACTTC.

This clonotype was recorded many times. This chain links TRBV28 with TRBJ2-7, with unresolved D. In germline, CDR1 is MDHEN, CDR2 SYDVKM. The CDR3 has 13 residues. The V gene lost 6 bases and the J gene lost 2 bases, with 11 bases spanning the gap. The CDR3 loop is CASSPTVTYEQYF. The CDR3 region has the DNA TGTGCCAGCAGCCCGACGGTAACCTACGAGCAGTACTTC.

The chain combines TRBV7-2 with TRBJ2-4, with 9 positions matching TRBD1. The CDR3 consists of 14 residues. In germline, CDR1 is SGHTA, CDR2 FQGNSA. V was clipped by 5 bases and J by 5 bases; unmatched bases: 4. CDR3 residues: CASSQNRGQNIQYF. The CDR3 DNA follows: TGTGCCAGCAGCCAGAACAGGGGGCAAAACATTCAGTACTTC.

The J gene is TRBJ1-2, the V gene TRBV3-1; D not certain. Germline CDR1 LGHDT, CDR2 YNNKEL (reference sequence). This CDR3 spans 13 amino acids. Trimming removed 4 bases at V and 8 bases at J, with 14 bases between. The CDR3 DNA follows: TGTGCCAGCAGCCCTCAGGACCGTCGGGGCTACACCTTC. Protein product: CASSPQDRRGYTF.

A word on this clonotype: A single base is all that separates this from a far larger clone, so a read error is likely. V and J are TRBV7-2 and TRBJ2-3; the D is unclear. This CDR3 is 14 amino acids long. Germline loops: CDR1 SGHTA, CDR2 FQGNSA. This CDR3 is CASSLSGRADMQYF. CDR3 coding DNA: TGTGCCAGCAGCTTATCCGGCAGAGCCGATATGCAGTATTTT.

There are a few counts of this clonotype. At one end the junction does not follow the germline gene, possibly because of a read error. The chain uses TRBV7-9 and TRBJ2-7, with 7 bases that match TRBD2. Germline V gives CDR1 SEHNR, CDR2 FQNEAQ (reference sequence). The CDR3 contains 13 residues. CDR3 DNA: TGTGTCAGCGCCGCTGGCGGGGGACACGAGCAGTACTTC. Protein product: CVSAAGGGHEQYF.

This clonotype has ten or more counts. This chain connects TRBV29-1 to TRBJ2-7; 7 nucleotides agree with TRBD1. The ends lost 6 bases at V and 3 bases at J; junction bases unmatched: 8. In germline, CDR1 is SQVTM, CDR2 ANQGSEA. The CDR3 contains 13 residues. The CDR3 sequence: CSVLQGQSYEQYF. CDR3 nucleotides: TGCAGCGTCCTCCAGGGACAGAGCTACGAGCAGTACTTC.

In regard to this clonotype: Compared with germline, one end of the junction differs, possibly owing to a read error. The V gene is TRBV7-6, the J gene TRBJ2-4; 10 bases are a match to TRBD1. The J call is doubtful: the DNA matches TRBJ2-7 better. The CDR3 is 14 residues long. Germline CDR1 is SGHVS and CDR2 is FNYEAQ. In DNA form, the CDR3 reads TGTGCCGGCAGCGCAGGACAGGGGGCCTACGAGCAGTACTTC. Its protein is CAGSAGQGAYEQYF.

The chain employs TRBV20-1 and TRBJ2-5; D is ambiguous. Germline loops: CDR1 DFQATT, CDR2 SNEGSKA (reference sequence). Trimming removed 5 bases from V and 9 bases from J, with 16 bases in between. The CDR3 length is 12 residues. CDR3 nucleotides: TGCAGTGCTTCCTTTGGTCCCGAGGCCCAGTACTTC. Amino acid sequence: CSASFGPEAQYF.

The rearrangement links TRBV29-1 to TRBJ2-1; D is ambiguous. CDR1 and CDR2 from the germline V gene are SQVTM and ANQGSEA. Trimming left V 2 bases short and J 15 bases short, with 20 bases between. CDR3 length: 13 amino acids. In DNA form, the CDR3 reads TGCAGCGTTGAAATCGCGGATGCCGGGTCTCGGTTCTTC. Its translation is CSVEIADAGSRFF.